The clone carrying this TCR beta chain was detected only a few times. Its target is unknown. The V gene lost 6 bases and the J gene lost 2 bases, with 14 bases spanning the gap. Germline-derived CDR1 and CDR2 are MNHNS and SASEGT. The CDR3 length is 16 residues. The sample comes from a study of cytomegalovirus exposure and HLA in healthy donors. About the study: Membership in the Caucasian-associated ancestry cluster was found for around 81% of approximately 380 genotyped donors. General observations from the study: The likely origin of a cluster of highly shared sequence variants was a sequencing artifact. For cytomegalovirus status, the classifier reportedly gave diagnoses with high specificity and sensitivity.

Primers for the PCR totalled 60 Vbeta and 13 Jbeta. Data came from immunoSEQ multiplex PCR; TCRdb stores just in-frame clones and leaves some out. The sample records around 200,000 clones, around three quarters being singletons. The rearrangement links TRBV6-1 to TRBJ2-6, with D perhaps matching TRBD1 (6 bases). The sequenced sample consisted of PBMCs. The clonotype comes from a man younger than 45 in good health and CMV-seronegative. The CDR3 nucleotides are TGTGCCAGCAGCGAAAACACAGGGACTGGGGCCAACGTCCTGACTTTC. It is translated as CASSENTGTGANVLTF.